Listed below are T cell receptor beta chains from one sample, sequenced in a study of CDR3 diversity in severe acne. TCRdb re-called the PCR reads through MiXCR, storing one row per CDR3 protein. Among about 86,000 distinct CDR3 sequences listed, 45% to 60% were seen once. Sequenced sample: blood. These receptors came from a male donor in good health, without acne. Each CDR3 is given with its conserved first and last residue. The order of the fields is J gene, clone size, V gene, CDR3 protein. Where a row states a size, it is once, few, many or the class of an expanded clone; other rows omit it.

TRBJ1-4 - TRBV13 CASSLGGFNEKLFF
TRBJ1-1 - TRBV25-1 CASSYSGEIGTEAFF
TRBJ2-1 many TRBV20-1 CSARVSAQTKNNEQFF
TRBJ2-1 - TRBV10-3 CAISETLAGGRFGDNEQFF
TRBJ2-2 many TRBV7-3 CASSLTRDNTGELFF
TRBJ1-4 - TRBV5-1 CASSFGGQGNEKLFF
TRBJ2-1 many TRBV20-1 CSARVNRDEQFF
TRBJ1-1 many TRBV9 CASSASRNTEAFF
TRBJ2-7 - TRBV5-4 CASSLDRGLGDEQYF
TRBJ1-1 few TRBV20-1 CVDRPMNTEAFF
TRBJ2-7 many TRBV30 CAWSASFHEQYF
TRBJ2-5 - TRBV4-1 CASSQVGPRETQYF
TRBJ1-1 - TRBV19 CASSIGAGAFF
TRBJ2-1 - TRBV2 CASSFPSGGAGEQFF
TRBJ2-1 - TRBV20-1 CSARDGGSDEQFF
TRBJ1-1 many TRBV20-1 CSAPEWPMNTEAFF
TRBJ1-2 many TRBV4-2 CASSHPIGTGERGYTF
TRBJ2-3 many TRBV5-1 CASSLWAGLTDTQYF
TRBJ2-7 - TRBV7-9 CASSMGEIYEQYF
TRBJ1-4 - TRBV2 CASSEKLFF
TRBJ2-5 - TRBV4-1 CASSQVLADQETQYF
TRBJ1-1 - TRBV10-3 CAISTGRTSGSRDEELFF
TRBJ1-5 medium-sized TRBV10-2 CASSTASPSNQPQHF
TRBJ2-7 few TRBV7-3 CASSLRGGLAGPSYEQYF
TRBJ1-5 few TRBV24-1 CATSDFDGTGEDQPQHF
TRBJ2-7 - TRBV27 CASGPGLARTKKSYEQYF